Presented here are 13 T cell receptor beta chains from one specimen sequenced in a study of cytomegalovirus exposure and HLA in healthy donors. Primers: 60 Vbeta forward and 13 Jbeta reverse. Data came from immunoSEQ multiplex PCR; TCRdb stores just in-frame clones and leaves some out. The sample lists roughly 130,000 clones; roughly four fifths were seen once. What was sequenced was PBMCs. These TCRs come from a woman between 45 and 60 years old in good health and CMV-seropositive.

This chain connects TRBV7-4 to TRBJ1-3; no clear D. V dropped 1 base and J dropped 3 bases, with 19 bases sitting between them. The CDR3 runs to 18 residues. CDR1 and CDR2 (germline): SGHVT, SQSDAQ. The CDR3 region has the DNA TGTGCCAGCAGCTTAGAAGGAGGAGAGCAGGCCAGTGGAAACACCATATATTTT. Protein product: CASSLEGGEQASGNTIYF. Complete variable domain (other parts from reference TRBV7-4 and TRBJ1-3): GAGVSQSPRYKVAKRGRDVALRCDSISGHVTLYWYRQTLGQGSEVLTYSQSDAQRDKSGRPSGRFSAERPERSVSTLKIQRTEQGDSAVYLCASSLEGGEQASGNTIYFGEGSWLTVV.

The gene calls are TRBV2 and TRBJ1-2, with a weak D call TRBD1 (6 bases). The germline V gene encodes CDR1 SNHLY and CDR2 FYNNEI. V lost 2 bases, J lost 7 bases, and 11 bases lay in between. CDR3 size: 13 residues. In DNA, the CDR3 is TGTGCCAGCAGTGAAACAGGGAGGGGTGGCTACACCTTC. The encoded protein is CASSETGRGGYTF.

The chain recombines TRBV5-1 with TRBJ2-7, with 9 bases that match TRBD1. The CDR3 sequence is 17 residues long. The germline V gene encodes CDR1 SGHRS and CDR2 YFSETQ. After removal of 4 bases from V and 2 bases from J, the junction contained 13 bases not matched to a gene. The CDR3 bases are TGCGCCAGCAGCCCCCGGGACAGGGAAGGGGGCCCCTACGAGCAGTACTTC. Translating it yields CASSPRDREGGPYEQYF.

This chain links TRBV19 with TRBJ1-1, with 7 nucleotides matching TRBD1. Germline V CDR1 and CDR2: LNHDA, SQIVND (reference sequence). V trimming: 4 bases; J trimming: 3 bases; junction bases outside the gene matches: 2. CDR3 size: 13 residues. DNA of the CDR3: TGTGCCAGTAGTACTACAGGGGACACTGAAGCTTTCTTT. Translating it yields CASSTTGDTEAFF.

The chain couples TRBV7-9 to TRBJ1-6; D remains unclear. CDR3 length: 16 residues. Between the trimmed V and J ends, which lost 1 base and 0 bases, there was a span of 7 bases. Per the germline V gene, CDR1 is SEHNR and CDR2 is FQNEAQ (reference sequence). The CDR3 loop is CASSLDTSSYNSPLHF. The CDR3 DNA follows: TGTGCCAGCAGCTTAGATACATCCTCCTATAATTCACCCCTCCACTTT.

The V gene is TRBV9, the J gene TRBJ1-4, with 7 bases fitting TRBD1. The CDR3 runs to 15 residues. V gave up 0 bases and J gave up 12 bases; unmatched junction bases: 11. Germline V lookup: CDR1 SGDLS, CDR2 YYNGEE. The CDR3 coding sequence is TGTGCCAGCAGCGTAGGTTGGGACAGCGGGTGGGAACTGTTTTTT. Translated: CASSVGWDSGWELFF.

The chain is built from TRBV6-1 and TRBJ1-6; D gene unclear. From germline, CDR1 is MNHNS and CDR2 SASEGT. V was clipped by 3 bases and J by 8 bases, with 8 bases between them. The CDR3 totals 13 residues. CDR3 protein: CASSDDRDSPLHF. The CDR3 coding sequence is TGTGCCAGCAGTGATGATCGGGATTCACCCCTCCACTTT.

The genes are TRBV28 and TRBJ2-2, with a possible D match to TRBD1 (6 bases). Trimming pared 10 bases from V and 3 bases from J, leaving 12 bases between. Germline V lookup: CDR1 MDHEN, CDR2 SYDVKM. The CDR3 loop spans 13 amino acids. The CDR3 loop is CATLTGDTGELFF. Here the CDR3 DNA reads TGTGCCACCCTGACAGGCGACACCGGGGAGCTGTTTTTT. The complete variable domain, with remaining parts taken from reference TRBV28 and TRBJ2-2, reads DVKVTQSSRYLVKRTGEKVFLECVQDMDHENMFWYRQDPGLGLRLIYFSYDVKMKEKGDIPEGYSVSREKKERFSLILESASTNQTSMYLCATLTGDTGELFFGEGSRLTVL.

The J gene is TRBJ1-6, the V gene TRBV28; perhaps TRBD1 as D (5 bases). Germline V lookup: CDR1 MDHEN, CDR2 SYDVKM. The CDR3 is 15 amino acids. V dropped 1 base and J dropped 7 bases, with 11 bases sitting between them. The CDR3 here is CASSLLAGDNSPLHF. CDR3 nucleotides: TGTGCCAGCAGTTTATTAGCGGGGGACAATTCACCCCTCCACTTT.

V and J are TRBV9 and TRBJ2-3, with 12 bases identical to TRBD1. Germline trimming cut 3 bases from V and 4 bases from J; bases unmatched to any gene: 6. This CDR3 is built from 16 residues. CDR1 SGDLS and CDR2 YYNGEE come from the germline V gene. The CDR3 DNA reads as TGTGCCAGCAGCGCCGGGACAGGGGGCGGCCCAGATACGCAGTATTTT. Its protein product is CASSAGTGGGPDTQYF.

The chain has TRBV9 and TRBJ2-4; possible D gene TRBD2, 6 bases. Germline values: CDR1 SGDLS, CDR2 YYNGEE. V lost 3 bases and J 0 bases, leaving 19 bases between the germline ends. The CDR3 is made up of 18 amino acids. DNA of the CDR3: TGTGCCAGCAGCGCAGGACTCGGGACTGCCCTAGCCAAAAACATTCAGTACTTC. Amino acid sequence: CASSAGLGTALAKNIQYF.

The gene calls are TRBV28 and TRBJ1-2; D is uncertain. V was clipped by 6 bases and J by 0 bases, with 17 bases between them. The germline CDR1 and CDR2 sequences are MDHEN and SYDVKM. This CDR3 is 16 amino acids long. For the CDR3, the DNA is TGTGCCAGCAGCCAAAGGCTAGACCTAGCTAACTATGGCTACACCTTC. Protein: CASSQRLDLANYGYTF.

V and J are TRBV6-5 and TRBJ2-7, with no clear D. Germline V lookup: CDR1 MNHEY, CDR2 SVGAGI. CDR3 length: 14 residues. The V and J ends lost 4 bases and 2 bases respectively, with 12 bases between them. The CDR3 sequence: CASSFRRGPYEQYF. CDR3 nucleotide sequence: TGTGCCAGCAGTTTCCGGCGTGGGCCCTACGAGCAGTACTTC.